This is a list of T cell receptor beta chains from one sample in a study of blood T cell repertoires in COVID-19. Clones were sequenced by immunoSEQ multiplex PCR, and TCRdb holds only the in-frame ones, with some missing. This table holds approximately 490,000 clones, around nine tenths found once. Sequences were obtained from PBMCs or T cells enriched from blood (not recorded which). These receptors originate from a woman aged 60 to 75 who had recovered from COVID-19. CDR3s include the opening cysteine and the closing phenylalanine or tryptophan. The D gene is left open where the match is weak. Where a row states a size, it is once, few, many or the class of an expanded clone; other rows omit it.

abundance	v_gene	j_gene	d_gene	CDR3nt	CDR3aa
-	TRBV30	TRBJ2-1	TRBD2	TGTGCCTGCCCGGGGGGCAATGAGCAGTTCTTC	CACPGGNEQFF
-	TRBV7-8	TRBJ2-5	TRBD2	TGTGCCAGCAGCTTGGGGGGGGAAGGAGAGACCCAGTACTTC	CASSLGGEGETQYF
-	TRBV28	TRBJ1-5	TRBD1	TGTGCCAGCGCTACAGGGGGCGGTAATCAGCCCCAGCATTTT	CASATGGGNQPQHF
-	TRBV3-1/TRBV3-2	TRBJ2-3	-	TGTGCCAGCAGTCTTACTCGCGCGAACCCAGATACGCAGTATTTT	CASSLTRANPDTQYF
once	TRBV9	TRBJ2-2	TRBD2	TGTGCCAGCAGCCCCGGACTAGCGGGGCAATCCACCGGGGAGCTGTTTTTT	CASSPGLAGQSTGELFF
once	TRBV7-8	TRBJ2-3	TRBD2	TGTGCCAGCAGCCCGTCACTAGCGGGCCCAGATACGCAGTATTTT	CASSPSLAGPDTQYF
-	TRBV5-4	TRBJ1-6	-	TGTGCCAGCAGCTTGAGCAGAGGGCTTAGTTCACCCCTCCACTTT	CASSLSRGLSSPLHF
-	TRBV18	TRBJ2-5	TRBD2	TGTGCCAGCTCACCAGGAGCGGGGGGGCAAGAGACCCAGTACTTC	CASSPGAGGQETQYF
few	TRBV4-1	TRBJ1-5	-	TGCGCCAGCAGCCTCTCCGACGGGAATCAGCCCCAGCATTTT	CASSLSDGNQPQHF
-	TRBV10-2	TRBJ1-2	TRBD1	TGCGCCAGCAGCAGCGGGACAGGGACCTTAAACTATGGCTACACCTTC	CASSSGTGTLNYGYTF
-	TRBV4-1	TRBJ1-2	TRBD1	TGCGCCAGCAGCTCTCGGACAGGGCCTAACTATGGCTACACCTTC	CASSSRTGPNYGYTF
-	TRBV19	TRBJ2-7	-	TGTGCCAGTAGTCCCTGGGTAGGTTCGGGAAGCTACGAGCAGTACTTC	CASSPWVGSGSYEQYF
-	TRBV5-1	TRBJ2-2	TRBD1	TGCGCCAGCAGCCTCCAGGGACAGGGGAACGGGGAGCTGTTTTTT	CASSLQGQGNGELFF
-	TRBV2	TRBJ2-3	-	TGTGCCAGCAGGCTGGAGCAGAACACAGATACGCAGTATTTT	CASRLEQNTDTQYF
-	TRBV18	TRBJ1-2	TRBD1	TGTGCCAGCTCACCTTCCCGGGACAGTTATGGCTACACCTTC	CASSPSRDSYGYTF
-	TRBV5-1	TRBJ1-5	-	TGCGCCAGCAGCTTGTTTCCGGCGGGAAGCAATCAGCCCCAGCATTTT	CASSLFPAGSNQPQHF
-	TRBV3-1/TRBV3-2	TRBJ1-2	TRBD1	TGTGCCAGCAGCCAGACCGGGACAGGCTATGGCTACACCTTC	CASSQTGTGYGYTF
-	TRBV5-4	TRBJ2-5	-	TGTGCCAGCAGCTTGGCCGGGATTGAAGAGACCCAGTACTTC	CASSLAGIEETQYF
-	TRBV6-5	TRBJ2-2	-	TGTGCCAGCAGTTACGACTTCACCGGGGAGCTGTTTTTT	CASSYDFTGELFF
-	TRBV6-5	TRBJ1-5	-	TGTGCCAGCAGTTACGACAGTTATAGCAATCAGCCCCAGCATTTT	CASSYDSYSNQPQHF
-	TRBV28	TRBJ1-1	TRBD1	TGTGCCAGCAGGGTGACAGGGTTGAACACTGAAGCTTTCTTT	CASRVTGLNTEAFF
once	TRBV11-2	TRBJ1-2	-	TGTGCCAGCAGCTTAGACAGGGTCTATGGCTACACCTTC	CASSLDRVYGYTF
once	TRBV14	TRBJ1-4	-	TGTGCCAGCAGCCAAGATCTAGGACATCCCGAAAAACTGTTTTTT	CASSQDLGHPEKLFF
-	TRBV7-8	TRBJ1-5	-	TGTGCCAGCAGCTTAGTAGGGGGGGGATTACAGCCCCAGCATTTT	CASSLVGGGLQPQHF
-	TRBV6-1	TRBJ1-1	TRBD1	TGTGCCAGCAGTGAAGAGGGGGGCCTAAAGACAGGGACGGCCACTGAAGCTTTCTTT	CASSEEGGLKTGTATEAFF
-	TRBV12-3/TRBV12-4	TRBJ2-3	-	TGTGCCAGCAGTCCCGCAGATACGCAGTATTTT	CASSPADTQYF
-	TRBV5-6	TRBJ1-2	TRBD1	TGTGCCAGCAGCTTGGGGCAGGGGGCCTATGGCTACACCTTC	CASSLGQGAYGYTF
-	TRBV19	TRBJ1-1	-	TGTGCCAGTAGTATATCTAAGGGGACTGAAGCTTTCTTT	CASSISKGTEAFF
once	TRBV29-1	TRBJ1-2	-	TGCAGCGTTGAAGCTTACAGGGAAGGTCGCTATGGCTACACCTTC	CSVEAYREGRYGYTF
-	TRBV6-5	TRBJ1-1	-	TGTGCCAGCAGTTACCAACCACAGGGAAACACTGAAGCTTTCTTT	CASSYQPQGNTEAFF
-	TRBV6-5	TRBJ2-2	-	TGTGCCAGCAGTTACCGGCAGGGTGGAACCGGGGAGCTGTTTTTT	CASSYRQGGTGELFF
-	TRBV6-5	TRBJ1-2	TRBD1	TGTGCCAGCAGTTACTCGAGGGGGCCATATGGCTACACCTTC	CASSYSRGPYGYTF
-	TRBV7-8	TRBJ2-7	TRBD1	TGTGCCAGCAGCTTAGGGGTTGGGTGGGACAGGGAATACGAGCAGTACTTC	CASSLGVGWDREYEQYF
-	TRBV7-2	TRBJ1-2	-	TGTGCCAGCAGCTTTAGCAGGGGCTATGGCTACACCTTC	CASSFSRGYGYTF
-	TRBV7-8	TRBJ1-4	-	TGTGCCAGCAGCTTAGGACAGGAAAAACTGTTTTTT	CASSLGQEKLFF
-	TRBV4-1	TRBJ2-5	TRBD2	TGCGCCAGCAGCCAAGATGTAGCGGGGGGCCAAGGGACCCAGTACTTC	CASSQDVAGGQGTQYF